Detailed here is one T cell receptor (beta chain). The antigen is not known. With a J-beta primer mix and a sample-barcoded 5' primer, a second PCR ran roughly 6 to 12 cycles. A single record per CDR3 protein comes from TCRdb applying MiXCR to the 5' RACE reads. The profile shows roughly 680,000 distinct CDR3 sequences, approximately 52% of them singletons. The sample belongs to a study of blood T cells in healthy people across ages. V lost 8 bases and J 5 bases, leaving 7 bases between the germline ends. CDR1 is SEHNR and CDR2 is FQNEAQ in the germline V gene (reference sequence). The CDR3 totals 10 residues. Isolation per sample recovered at least 6 million PBMCs. Study-wide points: Naive T cell percentage showed a strong correlation with TCR beta diversity.

Sequenced input: blood. The TCR originated in a woman of 80 years or more in good health. This sequence joins TRBV7-9 and TRBJ2-7; maybe TRBD1 (5 bases). CDR3 DNA: TGTGCCAGCTCAGGGAACGAGCAGTACTTC. It is translated as CASSGNEQYF.